The TCR beta chain under discussion was sequenced for a study of cytomegalovirus exposure and HLA in healthy donors. Method: immunoSEQ multiplex PCR; TCRdb's copy keeps in-frame clones and lacks some. In the table there are tens of thousands of clones, about 96% of which are singletons. Study outcomes and limitations: Despite most TCR sequences being rare, some public TCRs occurred in many donors. That first-cohort TCR clusters tended to co-occur in the approximately 120 validation repertoires was found in a later analysis.

A remark on this clone: Its cognate antigen is unknown.

The V segment lost 6 bases and the J segment 1 base; nucleotides outside the gene matches: 8. CDR3 length: 16 residues. Germline V gives CDR1 SGHKS, CDR2 YYEKEE (reference sequence). The chain carries TRBV5-5 and TRBJ1-3; 9 bases line up with TRBD1. The clonotype was recovered from a man aged 18-30 years in good health and CMV-seropositive. The sequencing input was PBMCs. The CDR3 region is CASTGRQGGSGNTIYF. CDR3 in DNA: TGTGCCAGCACCGGGCGACAGGGGGGATCTGGAAACACCATATATTTT.